Listed below are T cell receptor beta chains from one sample, sequenced in a study of Graves' ophthalmopathy and Graves' hyperthyroidism. TCRdb re-called the multiplex PCR reads with MiXCR, one entry per CDR3 protein. Among 680,000 or so distinct CDR3 sequences listed, 20% to 25% were seen once. Sequences were obtained from peripheral blood. The receptors stem from a woman aged 18-29 years with stable Graves' hyperthyroidism. Some clones in this sample may be carry-over from other donors' samples. Each CDR3 is given with its conserved first and last residue. A D gene is named only where the DNA matches it firmly. Clone size is given for some rows only: seen once, a few or many times, or a class if the clone is expanded.

TRBJ2-5	many	TRBV6-5	-	TGTGCCAGCAGTTACCGACAGGGAGGGCAAGAGACCCAGTACTTC	CASSYRQGGQETQYF
TRBJ2-5	many	TRBV10-3	-	TGTGCCATCAGTGAGTCGAACAGGGATGGGCAAGAGACCCAGTACTTC	CAISESNRDGQETQYF
TRBJ1-1	-	TRBV15	-	TGTGCCACCAGCAGGGAGGCAGGGTTGAGCGAAGCTTTCTTT	CATSREAGLSEAFF
TRBJ2-7	-	TRBV29-1	-	TGCAGCGTTGGCGACGGCGGCTTTAGCTCGTCCGAGCAGTACTTC	CSVGDGGFSSSEQYF
TRBJ2-7	few	TRBV6-1	-	TGTGCCAGCAGTGAAGCGGAAGGGGCCTACGAGCAGTACTTC	CASSEAEGAYEQYF
TRBJ2-7	-	TRBV6-1	TRBD1	TGTGCCAGCAGTGAGATTGACAGGGGCGAGCAGTACTTC	CASSEIDRGEQYF
TRBJ1-6	many	TRBV6-2/TRBV6-3	TRBD1	TGTGCCAGCAGTTGGACAGGGGCGGCGGGGTCACCCCTCCACTTT	CASSWTGAAGSPLHF
TRBJ2-7	-	TRBV5-1	TRBD1	TGCGCCAGCAGCCCGACAGGGTTTTACTACGAGCAGTACTTC	CASSPTGFYYEQYF
TRBJ1-1	many	TRBV30	-	TGTGCCTGGGGGGCGGTGAAGAACACTGAAGCTTTCTTT	CAWGAVKNTEAFF
TRBJ2-7	many	TRBV6-4	-	TGTGCCAGCAGTGTTGGACGGTTGACCTACGAGCAGTACTTC	CASSVGRLTYEQYF
TRBJ1-5	many	TRBV5-1	TRBD1	TGCGCCAGCAGCTTGGTGGGACTTCGGACAGGGGACGGACAGCCCCAGCATTTT	CASSLVGLRTGDGQPQHF
TRBJ2-5	many	TRBV20-1	TRBD2	TGCAGTGCAAGGACTAGCGGGAGGGCCTTGGAGACCCAGTACTTC	CSARTSGRALETQYF
TRBJ1-2	many	TRBV5-1	TRBD1	TGCGCCAGCAGCTTGGGGGGGGGACAGCCCTATGGCTACACCTTC	CASSLGGGQPYGYTF
TRBJ2-2	few	TRBV20-1	TRBD2	TGCAGTGCTAGAGACTTCCGGACTAGCGTGAATGGGGAGCTGTTTTTT	CSARDFRTSVNGELFF
TRBJ2-7	many	TRBV27	TRBD2	TGTGCCAGCACCCTAGCGGGAGGCGAGTCCTACGAGCAGTACTTC	CASTLAGGESYEQYF
TRBJ2-5	many	TRBV20-1	-	TGCAGTGCTAGTATCGCCTTGGAGGGGACCCAGTACTTC	CSASIALEGTQYF
TRBJ2-7	many	TRBV28	-	TGTGCCAGCAGCCCTTCGGGACCCCCCTACGAGCAGTACTTC	CASSPSGPPYEQYF
TRBJ2-4	many	TRBV27	-	TGTGCCAGCAGTCCGACAGGTGCCGCGGCCAAAAACATTCAGTACTTC	CASSPTGAAAKNIQYF
TRBJ1-6	many	TRBV3-1	-	TGTGCCAGCAGCCAAGGGTACAGGACTGGGTCACCCCTCCACTTT	CASSQGYRTGSPLHF
TRBJ2-7	many	TRBV5-1	-	TGCGCCAGCAGCTTGGGCAGGGTTGGTTACGAGCAGTACTTC	CASSLGRVGYEQYF
TRBJ2-7	many	TRBV4-1	TRBD1	TGCGCCAGCAGCCAAGGCAGGGGACAGTACGAGCAGTACTTC	CASSQGRGQYEQYF
TRBJ2-5	many	TRBV5-1	TRBD2	TGCGCCAGCAGCTGGGGCCTACCAAGTCGGGGGGAACAAGAGACCCAGTACTTC	CASSWGLPSRGEQETQYF
TRBJ2-2	-	TRBV6-2/TRBV6-3	TRBD1	TGTGCCAGCAGATCGGGACAGGGAGGGGCCGGGGAGCTGTTTTTT	CASRSGQGGAGELFF
TRBJ2-2	-	TRBV30	TRBD2	TGTGCCTGGAGTGCCTACCCCCGGAGCGGGAGGGCCGCCGGGGAGCTGTTTTTT	CAWSAYPRSGRAAGELFF
TRBJ2-7	many	TRBV29-1	TRBD1	TGCAGCGTGCGGGACAGGGGGTTGTACGAGCAGTACTTC	CSVRDRGLYEQYF
TRBJ2-7	many	TRBV2	-	TGTGCCAGCAGTGTGTGGGCCTACGAGCAGTACTTC	CASSVWAYEQYF
TRBJ1-1	many	TRBV5-1	-	TGCGCCAGCAGCTCAGGCACCCACTACTTGAACACTGAAGCTTTCTTT	CASSSGTHYLNTEAFF
TRBJ1-1	many	TRBV30	-	TGTGCCTGGACGGGGCGGGGGCTTAACACTGAAGCTTTCTTT	CAWTGRGLNTEAFF
TRBJ1-1	many	TRBV25-1	-	TGTGCCAGCAGTCCCAGGGCAGGGCGGGCTTTCTTT	CASSPRAGRAFF
TRBJ2-2	many	TRBV30	-	TGTGCCTGGAGGCCCGACCTGGGCGGGGAGCTGTTTTTT	CAWRPDLGGELFF
TRBJ2-5	many	TRBV6-2/TRBV6-3	-	TGTGCCAGCAGTACCCTTCGCAGGGATGAAGTAGAGACCCAGTACTTC	CASSTLRRDEVETQYF
TRBJ1-2	few	TRBV18	-	TGTGCCAGCTCACCCAACGGGGGGGGTAGCTATGGCTACACCTTC	CASSPNGGGSYGYTF
TRBJ2-7	few	TRBV20-1	TRBD1	TGCACCCTACAGGGGGTGGGATCCTACGAGCAGTACTTC	CTLQGVGSYEQYF
TRBJ1-2	few	TRBV28	TRBD1	TGTGCCAGCAGTCTGGGACAGCATTCCAACTATGGCTACACCTTC	CASSLGQHSNYGYTF
TRBJ2-5	many	TRBV27	TRBD1	TGTGCCAGCAGTTTAACCCACAGGGGCGAGACCCAGTACTTC	CASSLTHRGETQYF
TRBJ2-5	-	TRBV11-2	-	TGTGCCAGCAGCTCCGAGGGTTCCATAGGTGACCAGTACTTC	CASSSEGSIGDQYF
TRBJ1-2	many	TRBV27	-	TGTGCCAGCAGGACCTTCCTTACAGACAACTATGGCTACACCTTC	CASRTFLTDNYGYTF